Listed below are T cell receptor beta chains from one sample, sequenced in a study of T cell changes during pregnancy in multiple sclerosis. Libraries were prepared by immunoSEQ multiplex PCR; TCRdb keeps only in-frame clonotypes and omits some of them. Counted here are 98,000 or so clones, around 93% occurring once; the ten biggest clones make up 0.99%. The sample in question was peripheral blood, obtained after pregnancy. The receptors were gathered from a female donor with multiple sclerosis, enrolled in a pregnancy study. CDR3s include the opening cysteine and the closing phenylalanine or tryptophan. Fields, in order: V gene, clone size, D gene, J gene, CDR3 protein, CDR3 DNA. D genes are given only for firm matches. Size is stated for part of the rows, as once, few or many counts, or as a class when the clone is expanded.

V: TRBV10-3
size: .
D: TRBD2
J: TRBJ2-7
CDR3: CAISGTPAGLARSYEQYF
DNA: TGTGCCATCAGTGGTACTCCTGCGGGACTAGCGCGTTCCTACGAGCAGTACTTC

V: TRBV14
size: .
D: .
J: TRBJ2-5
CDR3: CASSQDVTGQGTQYF
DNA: TGTGCCAGCAGCCAAGATGTGACAGGCCAAGGGACCCAGTACTTC

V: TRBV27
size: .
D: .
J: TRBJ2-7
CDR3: CASSLGADSTYEQYF
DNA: TGTGCCAGCAGTTTAGGGGCAGACTCTACCTACGAGCAGTACTTC

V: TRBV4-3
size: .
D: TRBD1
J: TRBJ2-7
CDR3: CASSQDLGTGGEQYF
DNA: TGCGCCAGCAGCCAAGATCTCGGGACAGGGGGCGAGCAGTACTTC

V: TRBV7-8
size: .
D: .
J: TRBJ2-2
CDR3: CASSYNRAGELFF
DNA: TGTGCCAGCAGCTACAACAGGGCCGGGGAGCTGTTTTTT

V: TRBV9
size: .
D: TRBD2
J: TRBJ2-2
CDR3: CASSTRTSGVNTGELFF
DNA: TGTGCCAGCAGCACAAGGACTAGCGGGGTGAACACCGGGGAGCTGTTTTTT

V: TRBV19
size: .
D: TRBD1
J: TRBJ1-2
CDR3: CASSNRDRFLKDGYTF
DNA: TGTGCCAGTAGTAACCGGGACAGGTTTTTAAAGGATGGCTACACCTTC

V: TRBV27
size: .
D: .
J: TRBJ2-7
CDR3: CASSFGDSHYEQYF
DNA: TGTGCCAGCAGTTTTGGCGACTCCCACTACGAGCAGTACTTC

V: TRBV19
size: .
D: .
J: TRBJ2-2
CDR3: CASSIVGRVPGELFF
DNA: TGTGCCAGTAGTATAGTAGGCCGGGTCCCCGGGGAGCTGTTTTTT

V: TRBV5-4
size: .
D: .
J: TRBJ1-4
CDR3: CASSDSPNEKLFF
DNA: TGTGCCAGCAGCGACAGCCCTAATGAAAAACTGTTTTTT

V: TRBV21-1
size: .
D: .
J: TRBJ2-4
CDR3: CASSKVVRNLAKNIQYF
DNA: TGTGCCAGCAGCAAAGTTGTGAGGAATCTAGCCAAAAACATTCAGTACTTC

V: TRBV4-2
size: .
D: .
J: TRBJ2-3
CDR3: CASSPRRDLTEGDTQYF
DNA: TGTGCCAGCAGCCCACGCCGGGACTTGACCGAGGGAGATACGCAGTATTTT

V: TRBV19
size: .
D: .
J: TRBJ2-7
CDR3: CASSIQIFGPYEQYF
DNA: TGTGCCAGTAGTATACAGATTTTTGGGCCCTACGAGCAGTACTTC

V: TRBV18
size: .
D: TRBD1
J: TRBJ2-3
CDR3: CASSPAGQGASTDTQYF
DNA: TGTGCCAGCTCACCGGCCGGACAGGGAGCTAGCACAGATACGCAGTATTTT

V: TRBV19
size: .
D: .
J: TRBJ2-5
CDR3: CASSIGRTEETQYF
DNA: TGTGCCAGTAGTATAGGGCGGACAGAAGAGACCCAGTACTTC

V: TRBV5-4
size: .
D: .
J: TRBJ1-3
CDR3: CASSPTGSGNTIYF
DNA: TGTGCCAGCAGCCCAACAGGGTCAGGAAACACCATATATTTT

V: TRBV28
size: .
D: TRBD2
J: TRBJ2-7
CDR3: CASSLAGGLLYEQYF
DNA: TGTGCCAGCAGTTTAGCGGGAGGGTTATTATACGAGCAGTACTTC

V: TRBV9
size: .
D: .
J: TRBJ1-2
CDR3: CASSVVDSGQYGYTF
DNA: TGTGCCAGCAGCGTAGTGGACAGCGGCCAGTATGGCTACACCTTC

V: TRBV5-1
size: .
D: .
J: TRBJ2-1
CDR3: CASSLSLGGGQFF
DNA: TGCGCCAGCAGCTTGTCTCTAGGGGGGGGGCAGTTCTTC

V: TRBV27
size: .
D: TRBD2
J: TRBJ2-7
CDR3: CASSLGLAPSYEQYF
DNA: TGTGCCAGCAGTTTAGGACTAGCCCCCTCCTACGAGCAGTACTTC

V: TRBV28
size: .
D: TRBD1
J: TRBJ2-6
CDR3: CASSSLGQGASSGANVLTF
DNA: TGTGCCAGCAGTTCCCTAGGTCAGGGGGCGAGCTCTGGGGCCAACGTCCTGACTTTC

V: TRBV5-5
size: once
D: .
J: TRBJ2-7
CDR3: CASSLGSTYEQYF
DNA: TGTGCCAGCAGCCTCGGGTCCACCTACGAGCAGTACTTC

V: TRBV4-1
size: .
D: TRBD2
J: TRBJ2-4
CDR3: CASSQGTSGGQNIQYF
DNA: TGCGCCAGCAGCCAAGGGACTAGCGGGGGCCAAAACATTCAGTACTTC

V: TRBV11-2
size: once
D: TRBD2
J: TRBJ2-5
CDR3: CASSLGGGKETQYF
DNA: TGTGCCAGCAGCTTAGGGGGGGGGAAAGAGACCCAGTACTTC

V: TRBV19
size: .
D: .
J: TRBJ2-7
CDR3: CASSSGFFSYEQYF
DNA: TGTGCCAGTAGTTCAGGTTTTTTCTCCTACGAGCAGTACTTC

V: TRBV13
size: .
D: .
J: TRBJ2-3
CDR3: CASSFGSLGTDTQYF
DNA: TGTGCCAGCAGCTTCGGGAGTCTGGGCACAGATACGCAGTATTTT

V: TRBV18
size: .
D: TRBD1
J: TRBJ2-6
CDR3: CASSPYKGQGTSGANVLTF
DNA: TGTGCCAGCTCACCCTATAAGGGACAGGGGACCTCTGGGGCCAACGTCCTGACTTTC

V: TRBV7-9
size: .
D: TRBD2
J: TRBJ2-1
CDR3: CASSLGLGVDNEQFF
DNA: TGTGCCAGCAGCCTTGGACTAGGGGTAGACAATGAGCAGTTCTTC

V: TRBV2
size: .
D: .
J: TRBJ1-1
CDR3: CASSEEGDTEAFF
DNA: TGTGCCAGCAGTGAAGAGGGGGACACTGAAGCTTTCTTT

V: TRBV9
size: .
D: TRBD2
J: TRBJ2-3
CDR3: CASSVAGLAGDTQYF
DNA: TGTGCCAGCAGCGTAGCTGGACTAGCGGGAGATACGCAGTATTTT

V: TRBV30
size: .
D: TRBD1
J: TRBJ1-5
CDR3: CAWSSGTGNQPQHF
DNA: TGTGCCTGGAGCTCCGGGACAGGGAATCAGCCCCAGCATTTT

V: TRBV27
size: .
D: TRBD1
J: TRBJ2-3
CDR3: CASSFINRGPTDTQYF
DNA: TGTGCCAGCAGTTTCATCAACAGGGGGCCTACAGATACGCAGTATTTT

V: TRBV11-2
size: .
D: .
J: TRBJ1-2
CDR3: CASSVQGPTRYGYTF
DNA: TGTGCCAGCAGCGTACAGGGACCCACCCGTTATGGCTACACCTTC

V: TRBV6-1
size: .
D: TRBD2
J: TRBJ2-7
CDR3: CASRYLAGEPYEQYF
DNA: TGTGCCAGCAGGTATCTAGCGGGAGAGCCCTACGAGCAGTACTTC

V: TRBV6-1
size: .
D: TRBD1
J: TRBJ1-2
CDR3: CASRQGQDHFYGYTF
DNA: TGTGCCAGCAGACAGGGACAGGACCACTTCTATGGCTACACCTTC

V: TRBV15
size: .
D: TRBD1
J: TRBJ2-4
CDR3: CATSGFTGGWDKNIQYF
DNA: TGTGCCACCAGCGGATTTACAGGGGGCTGGGACAAAAACATTCAGTACTTC

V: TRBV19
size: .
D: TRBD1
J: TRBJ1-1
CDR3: CASGTWTGAMNTEAFF
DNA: TGTGCCAGTGGCACCTGGACAGGGGCCATGAACACTGAAGCTTTCTTT

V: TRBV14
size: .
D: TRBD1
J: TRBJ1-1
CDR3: CASSPQGANTEAFF
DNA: TGTGCCAGCAGCCCACAGGGGGCGAATACTGAAGCTTTCTTT

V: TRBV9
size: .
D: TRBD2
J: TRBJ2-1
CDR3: CASSRTSVSYNEQFF
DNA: TGTGCCAGCAGCCGGACTAGCGTCTCCTACAATGAGCAGTTCTTC

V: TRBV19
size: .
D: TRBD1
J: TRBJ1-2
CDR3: CASSTTTGYGGYTF
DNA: TGTGCCAGTAGTACGACGACAGGGTATGGTGGCTACACCTTC

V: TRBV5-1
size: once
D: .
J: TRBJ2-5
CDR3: CASSPDLGKTQYF
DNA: TGCGCCAGCAGTCCGGACTTAGGGAAGACCCAGTACTTC

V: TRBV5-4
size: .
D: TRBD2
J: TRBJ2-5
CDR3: CASRARTSGEETQYF
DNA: TGTGCCAGCCGGGCCCGGACTAGCGGTGAAGAGACCCAGTACTTC

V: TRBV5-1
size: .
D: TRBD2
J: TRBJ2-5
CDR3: CASSSTGGQETQYF
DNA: TGCGCCAGCAGCTCAACGGGGGGCCAAGAGACCCAGTACTTC

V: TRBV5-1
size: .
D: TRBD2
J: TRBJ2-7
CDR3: CASSLDLGAGGLNEQYF
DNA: TGCGCCAGCAGCTTGGACCTGGGGGCGGGAGGGTTAAACGAGCAGTACTTC

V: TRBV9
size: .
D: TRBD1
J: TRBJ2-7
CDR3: CASSPGQGVSYEQYF
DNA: TGTGCCAGCAGCCCAGGACAGGGTGTATCCTACGAGCAGTACTTC

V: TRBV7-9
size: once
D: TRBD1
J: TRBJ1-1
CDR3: CASSTGTGPSTEAFF
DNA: TGTGCCAGCAGCACCGGGACAGGACCGTCCACTGAAGCTTTCTTT

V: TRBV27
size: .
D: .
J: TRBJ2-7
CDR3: CASSFDSSYEQYF
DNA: TGTGCCAGCAGTTTTGACAGCTCCTACGAGCAGTACTTC

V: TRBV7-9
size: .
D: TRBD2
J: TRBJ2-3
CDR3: CASSRTAGVTDTQYF
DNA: TGTGCCAGCAGCCGCACAGCGGGAGTCACAGATACGCAGTATTTT

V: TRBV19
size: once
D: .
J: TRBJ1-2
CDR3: CASRYILGYTF
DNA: TGTGCCAGTAGATACATCCTTGGCTACACCTTC

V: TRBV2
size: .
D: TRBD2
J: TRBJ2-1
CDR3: CASGGPGLAGRYEQFF
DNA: TGTGCCAGCGGGGGGCCGGGACTAGCGGGTAGATATGAGCAGTTCTTC

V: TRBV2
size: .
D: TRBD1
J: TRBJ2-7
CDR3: CASSHRGRNEQYF
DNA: TGTGCCAGCAGCCACAGGGGTCGGAACGAGCAGTACTTC

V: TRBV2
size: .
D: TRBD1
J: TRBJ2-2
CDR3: CASSRQGRAGELFF
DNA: TGTGCCAGCAGTAGACAGGGGCGCGCCGGGGAGCTGTTTTTT